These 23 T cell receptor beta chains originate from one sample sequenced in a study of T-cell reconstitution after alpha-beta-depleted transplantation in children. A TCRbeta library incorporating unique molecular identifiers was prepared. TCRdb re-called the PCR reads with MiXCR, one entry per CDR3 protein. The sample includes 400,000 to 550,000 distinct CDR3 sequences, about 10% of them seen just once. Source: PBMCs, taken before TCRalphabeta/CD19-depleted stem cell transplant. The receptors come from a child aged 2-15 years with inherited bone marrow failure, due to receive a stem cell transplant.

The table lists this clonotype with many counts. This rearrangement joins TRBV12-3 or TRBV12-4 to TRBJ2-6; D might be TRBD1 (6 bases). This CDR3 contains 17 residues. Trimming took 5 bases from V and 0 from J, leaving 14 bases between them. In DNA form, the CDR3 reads TGTGCCAGCAGTCCACCGACAGGTAGCTCTGGGGCCAACGTCCTGACTTTC. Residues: CASSPPTGSSGANVLTF.

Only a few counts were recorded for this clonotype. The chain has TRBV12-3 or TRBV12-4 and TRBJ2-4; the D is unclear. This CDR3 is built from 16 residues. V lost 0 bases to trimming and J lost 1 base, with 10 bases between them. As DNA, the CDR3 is TGTGCCAGCAGTTTAGCGCTAACAGCCGCCAAAAACATTCAGTACTTC. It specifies CASSLALTAAKNIQYF.

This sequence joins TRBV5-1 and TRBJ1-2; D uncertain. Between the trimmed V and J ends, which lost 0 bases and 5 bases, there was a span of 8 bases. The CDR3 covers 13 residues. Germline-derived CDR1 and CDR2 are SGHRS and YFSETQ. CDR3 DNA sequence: TGCGCCAGCAGCTTGGAGTTAGGGTATGGCTACACCTTC. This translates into CASSLELGYGYTF.

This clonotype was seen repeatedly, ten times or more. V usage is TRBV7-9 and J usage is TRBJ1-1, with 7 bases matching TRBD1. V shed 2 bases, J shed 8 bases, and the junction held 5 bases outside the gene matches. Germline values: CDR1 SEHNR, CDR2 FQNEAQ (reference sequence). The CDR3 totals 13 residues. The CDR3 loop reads CASSLWGTAEAFF. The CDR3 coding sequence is TGTGCCAGCAGCTTATGGGGGACAGCCGAAGCTTTCTTT.

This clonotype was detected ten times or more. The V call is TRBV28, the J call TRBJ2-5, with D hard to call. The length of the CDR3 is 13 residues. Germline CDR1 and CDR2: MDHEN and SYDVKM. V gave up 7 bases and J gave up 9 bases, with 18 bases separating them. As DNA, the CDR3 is TGTGCCAGCAACACGCCGGCCACCCAGGCCCAGTACTTC. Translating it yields CASNTPATQAQYF.

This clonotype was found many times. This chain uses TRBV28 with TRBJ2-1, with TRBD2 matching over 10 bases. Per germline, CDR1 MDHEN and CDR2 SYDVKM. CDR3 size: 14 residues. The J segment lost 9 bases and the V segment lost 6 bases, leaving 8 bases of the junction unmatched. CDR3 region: CASSTASGSPEQFF. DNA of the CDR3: TGTGCCAGCAGCACGGCTAGCGGGAGTCCTGAGCAGTTCTTC.

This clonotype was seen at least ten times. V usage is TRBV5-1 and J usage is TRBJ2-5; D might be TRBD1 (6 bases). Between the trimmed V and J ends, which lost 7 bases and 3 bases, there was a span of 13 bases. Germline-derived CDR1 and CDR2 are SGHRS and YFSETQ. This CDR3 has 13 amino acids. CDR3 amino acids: CASHQTGKETQYF. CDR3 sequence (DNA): TGCGCCAGCCACCAAACAGGGAAAGAGACCCAGTACTTC.

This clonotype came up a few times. CDR3 region: CSATGLAQGTQYF. DNA for the CDR3: TGCAGTGCTACCGGACTAGCCCAGGGTACGCAGTATTTT. The V and J genes are TRBV20-1 and TRBJ2-3, with TRBD2 identical over 8 bases. The V and J ends lost 4 bases and 8 bases, in that order; junction bases with no gene match: 8. Germline V gene lookup returns CDR1 DFQATT and CDR2 SNEGSKA (reference sequence). This CDR3 spans 13 amino acids.

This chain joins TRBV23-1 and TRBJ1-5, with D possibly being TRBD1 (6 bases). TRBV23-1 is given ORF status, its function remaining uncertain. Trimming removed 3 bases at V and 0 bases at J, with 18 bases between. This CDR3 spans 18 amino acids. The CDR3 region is CASSHLPTGSYSNQPQHF. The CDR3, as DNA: TGCGCCAGCAGTCACTTACCGACAGGAAGCTATAGCAATCAGCCCCAGCATTTT.

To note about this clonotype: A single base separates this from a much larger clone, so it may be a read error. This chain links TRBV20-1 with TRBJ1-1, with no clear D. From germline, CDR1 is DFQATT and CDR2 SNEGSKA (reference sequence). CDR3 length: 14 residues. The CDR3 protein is CTARDGGRNTEAFF. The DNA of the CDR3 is TGCACTGCTAGAGATGGCGGGCGTAACACTGAAGCTTTCTTT.

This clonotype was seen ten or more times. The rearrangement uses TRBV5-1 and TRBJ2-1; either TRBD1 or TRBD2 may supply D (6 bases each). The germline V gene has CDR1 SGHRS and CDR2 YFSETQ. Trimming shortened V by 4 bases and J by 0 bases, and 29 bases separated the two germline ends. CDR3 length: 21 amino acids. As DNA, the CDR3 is TGCGCCAGCAGCCTCGAGGACAGTACCCCCGGGAGATTAAGCTCCTACAATGAGCAGTTCTTC. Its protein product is CASSLEDSTPGRLSSYNEQFF. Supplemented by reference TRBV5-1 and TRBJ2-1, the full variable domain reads KAGVTQTPRYLIKTRGQQVTLSCSPISGHRSVSWYQQTPGQGLQFLFEYFSETQRNKGNFPGRFSGRQFSNSRSEMNVSTLELGDSALYLCASSLEDSTPGRLSSYNEQFFGPGTRLTVL.

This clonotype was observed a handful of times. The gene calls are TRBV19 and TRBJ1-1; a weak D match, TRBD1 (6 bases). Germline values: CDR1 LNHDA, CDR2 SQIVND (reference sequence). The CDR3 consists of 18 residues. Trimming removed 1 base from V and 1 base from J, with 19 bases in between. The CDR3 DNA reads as TGTGCCAGTAGTATAGCCCGCGACAGGACCATTGGGAACACTGAAGCTTTCTTT. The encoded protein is CASSIARDRTIGNTEAFF.

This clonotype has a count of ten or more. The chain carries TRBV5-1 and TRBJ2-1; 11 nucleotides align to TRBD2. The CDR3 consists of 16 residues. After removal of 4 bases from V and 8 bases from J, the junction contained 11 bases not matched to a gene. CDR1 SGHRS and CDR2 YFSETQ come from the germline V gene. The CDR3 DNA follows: TGCGCCAGCAGCCTGATCTTTAGCGGGAGGGGCGATGAGCAGTTCTTC. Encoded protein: CASSLIFSGRGDEQFF. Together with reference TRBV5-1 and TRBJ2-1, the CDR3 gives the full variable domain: KAGVTQTPRYLIKTRGQQVTLSCSPISGHRSVSWYQQTPGQGLQFLFEYFSETQRNKGNFPGRFSGRQFSNSRSEMNVSTLELGDSALYLCASSLIFSGRGDEQFFGPGTRLTVL.

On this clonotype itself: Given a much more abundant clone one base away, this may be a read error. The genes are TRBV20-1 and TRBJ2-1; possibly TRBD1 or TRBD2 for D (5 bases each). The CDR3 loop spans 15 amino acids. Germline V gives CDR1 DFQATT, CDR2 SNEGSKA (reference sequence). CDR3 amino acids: CSARDWGRSYNDQFF. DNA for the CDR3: TGCAGTGCTAGAGATTGGGGACGATCGTACAATGACCAGTTCTTC.

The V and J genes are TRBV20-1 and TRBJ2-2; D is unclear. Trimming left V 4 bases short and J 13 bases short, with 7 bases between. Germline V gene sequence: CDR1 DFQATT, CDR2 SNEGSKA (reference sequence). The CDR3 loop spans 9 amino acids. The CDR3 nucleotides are TGCAGTGCTAAGGAATGGCTGTTTTTT. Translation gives CSAKEWLFF.

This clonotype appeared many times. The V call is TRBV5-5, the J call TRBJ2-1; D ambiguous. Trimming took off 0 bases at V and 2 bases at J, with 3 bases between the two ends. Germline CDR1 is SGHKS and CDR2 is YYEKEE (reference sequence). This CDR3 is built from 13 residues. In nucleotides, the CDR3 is TGTGCCAGCAGCTTGGATGCCTACAATGAGCAGTTCTTC. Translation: CASSLDAYNEQFF.

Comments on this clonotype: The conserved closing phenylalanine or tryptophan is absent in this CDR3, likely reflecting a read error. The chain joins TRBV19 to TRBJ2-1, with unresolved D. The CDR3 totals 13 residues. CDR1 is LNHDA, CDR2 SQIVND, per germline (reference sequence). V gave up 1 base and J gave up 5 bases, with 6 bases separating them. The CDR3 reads CASSIGTNNEQFL. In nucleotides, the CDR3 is TGTGCCAGTAGTATAGGGACCAACAATGAGCAGTTCTTG.

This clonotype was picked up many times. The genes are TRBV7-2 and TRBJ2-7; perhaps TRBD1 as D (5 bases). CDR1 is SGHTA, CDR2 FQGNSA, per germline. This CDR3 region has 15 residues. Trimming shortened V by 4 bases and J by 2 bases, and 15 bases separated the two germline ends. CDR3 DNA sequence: TGTGCCAGCAGCTCCAGGGCCGGGTTGACCTACGAGCAGTACTTC. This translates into CASSSRAGLTYEQYF.

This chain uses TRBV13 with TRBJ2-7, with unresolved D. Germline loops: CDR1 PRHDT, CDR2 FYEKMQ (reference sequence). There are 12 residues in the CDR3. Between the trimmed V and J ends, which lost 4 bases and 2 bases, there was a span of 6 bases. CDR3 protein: CASSSAPYEQYF. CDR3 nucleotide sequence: TGTGCCAGCAGCTCCGCCCCCTACGAGCAGTACTTC.

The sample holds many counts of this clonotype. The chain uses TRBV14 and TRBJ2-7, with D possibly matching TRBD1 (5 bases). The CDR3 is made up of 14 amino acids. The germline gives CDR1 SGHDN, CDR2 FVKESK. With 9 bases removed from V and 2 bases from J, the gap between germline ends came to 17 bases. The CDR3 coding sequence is TGTGCCAGGATCGGCAGGATCAGGGCCTACGAGCAGTACTTC. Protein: CARIGRIRAYEQYF.

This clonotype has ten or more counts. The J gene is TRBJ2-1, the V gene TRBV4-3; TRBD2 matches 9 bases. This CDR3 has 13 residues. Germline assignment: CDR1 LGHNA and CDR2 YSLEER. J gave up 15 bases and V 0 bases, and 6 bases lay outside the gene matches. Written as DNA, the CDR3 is TGCGCCAGCAGCCAAGATGCGGGAGGGCCTTCGTTCTTC. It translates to CASSQDAGGPSFF.

CDR3 nucleotides: TGCGCCAGCAGGATCCAATCCTACAATGAGCAGTTCTTC. Its protein product is CASRIQSYNEQFF. The chain combines TRBV5-1 with TRBJ2-1, with D unclear. This CDR3 region has 13 residues. Per germline, CDR1 SGHRS and CDR2 YFSETQ. Trimming took off 5 bases at V and 1 base at J, with 7 bases between the two ends.

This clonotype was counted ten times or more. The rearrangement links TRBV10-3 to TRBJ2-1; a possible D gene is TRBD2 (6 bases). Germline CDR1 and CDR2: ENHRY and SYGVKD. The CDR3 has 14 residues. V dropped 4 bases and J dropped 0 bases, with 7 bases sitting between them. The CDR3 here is CAISAGSSYNEQFF. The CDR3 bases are TGTGCCATCAGTGCCGGGAGCTCCTACAATGAGCAGTTCTTC.